What follows is one TCR beta chain and its context. TCRdb's copy holds only in-frame clones and misses some; the assay was immunoSEQ multiplex PCR. The data contain some 170,000 clones, approximately 94% of them singletons. V shed 4 bases and J 3 bases; nucleotides not matched to a gene: 5. This CDR3 has 16 amino acids. The germline V gene has CDR1 SGHTA and CDR2 FQGNSA. These data originate in a study of control samples from healthy donors and cancer patients. The sequencing input was PBMCs. The source of this sequence is a man aged 55 to 70 with colorectal cancer. The chain uses TRBV7-2 and TRBJ2-1, with 11 bases fitting TRBD2. The CDR3 DNA reads as TGTGCCAGCAGCTATGTAGCGGGGGGGGTCTACAATGAGCAGTTCTTC. It codes for CASSYVAGGVYNEQFF. Based on the CDR3 plus reference TRBV7-2 and TRBJ2-1, the full variable domain is GAGVSQSPSNKVTEKGKDVELRCDPISGHTALYWYRQSLGQGLEFLIYFQGNSAPDKSGLPSDRFSAERTGGSVSTLTIQRTQQEDSAVYLCASSYVAGGVYNEQFFGPGTRLTVL.